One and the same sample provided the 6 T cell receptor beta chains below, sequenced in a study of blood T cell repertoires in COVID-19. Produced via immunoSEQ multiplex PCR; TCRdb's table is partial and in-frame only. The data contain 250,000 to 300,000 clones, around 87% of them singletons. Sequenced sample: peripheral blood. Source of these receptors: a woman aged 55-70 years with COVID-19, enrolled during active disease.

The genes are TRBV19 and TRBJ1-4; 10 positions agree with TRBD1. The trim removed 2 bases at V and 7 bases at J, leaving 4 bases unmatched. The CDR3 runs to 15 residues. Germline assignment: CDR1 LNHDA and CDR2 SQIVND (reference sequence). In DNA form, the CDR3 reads TGTGCCAGTAGTATAATCGGGACAGGGGTTGAAAAACTGTTTTTT. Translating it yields CASSIIGTGVEKLFF.

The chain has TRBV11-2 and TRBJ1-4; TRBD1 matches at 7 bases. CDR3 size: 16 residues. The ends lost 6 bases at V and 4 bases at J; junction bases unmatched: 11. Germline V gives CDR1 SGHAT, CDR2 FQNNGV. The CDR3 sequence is CASSDRDRMINEKLFF. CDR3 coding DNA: TGTGCCAGCAGTGACCGGGACAGAATGATTAATGAAAAACTGTTTTTT.

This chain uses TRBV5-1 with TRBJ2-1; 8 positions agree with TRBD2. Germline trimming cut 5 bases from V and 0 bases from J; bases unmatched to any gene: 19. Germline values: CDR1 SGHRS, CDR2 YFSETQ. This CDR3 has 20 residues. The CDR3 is CASSGPGAGAISSSYNEQFF. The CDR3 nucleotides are TGCGCCAGCAGTGGGCCTGGAGCGGGGGCCATTTCGAGCTCCTACAATGAGCAGTTCTTC.

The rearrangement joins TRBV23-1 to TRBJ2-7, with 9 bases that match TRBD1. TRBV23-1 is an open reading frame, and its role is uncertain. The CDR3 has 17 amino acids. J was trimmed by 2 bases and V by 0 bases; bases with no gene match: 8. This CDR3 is CASSQSRDRGITYEQYF. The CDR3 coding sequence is TGCGCCAGCAGTCAATCCCGCGACAGGGGGATCACCTACGAGCAGTACTTC.

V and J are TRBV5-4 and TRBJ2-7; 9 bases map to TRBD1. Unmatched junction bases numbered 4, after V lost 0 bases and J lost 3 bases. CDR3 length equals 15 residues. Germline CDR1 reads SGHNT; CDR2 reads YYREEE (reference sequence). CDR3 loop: CASSLAGTGYYEQYF. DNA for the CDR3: TGTGCCAGCAGCTTGGCCGGGACAGGGTACTACGAGCAGTACTTC.

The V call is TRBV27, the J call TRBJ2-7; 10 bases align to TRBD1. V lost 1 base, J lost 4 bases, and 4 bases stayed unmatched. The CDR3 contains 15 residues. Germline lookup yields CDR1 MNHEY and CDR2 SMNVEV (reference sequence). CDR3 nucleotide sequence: TGTGCCAGCAGTTTATTGGGGGACAGGGGTTACGAGCAGTACTTC. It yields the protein CASSLLGDRGYEQYF.